A selection of T cell receptor beta chains follows, all from one sample in a study of blood T cell repertoires in COVID-19. Only in-frame clones appear in the TCRdb table, and some are missing; sequencing was by immunoSEQ multiplex PCR. The table has about 240,000 clones, approximately 78% seen once. Sequences were obtained from peripheral blood. Receptors originate from a woman in her sixties with active or convalescent COVID-19. The CDR3 runs from the conserved cysteine through the conserved F or W. Fields, in order: D gene, clone size, V gene, J gene, CDR3 DNA, CDR3 protein. D genes are given only for firm matches. Some rows mark clone size as missing; the rest say once, few, many or name a class of expanded clone.

NA	NA	TRBV5-1	TRBJ2-3	TGCGCCAGCAGCCCCCTAAGTGGTATCACAGATACGCAGTATTTT	CASSPLSGITDTQYF
NA	NA	TRBV6-5	TRBJ2-7	TGTGCCAGCAGTTACTCAGGGAGGGGGTCCTACGAGCAGTACTTC	CASSYSGRGSYEQYF
TRBD1	NA	TRBV30	TRBJ1-1	TGTGCCTGGGGAGGACAGGTGAACACTGAAGCTTTCTTT	CAWGGQVNTEAFF
TRBD1	NA	TRBV29-1	TRBJ1-2	TGCAGCGTTGTTCTGGACAGGGGACGAACCTATGGCTACACCTTC	CSVVLDRGRTYGYTF
NA	NA	TRBV4-3	TRBJ2-6	TGCGCCAGCAGCTACCTAGGTTCTGGGGCCAACGTCCTGACTTTC	CASSYLGSGANVLTF
TRBD2	NA	TRBV7-7	TRBJ2-5	TGTGCCAGCAGCAGATTACCTTTGACTAGCGGGGTAGGAGAGACCCAGTACTTC	CASSRLPLTSGVGETQYF
NA	NA	TRBV6-1	TRBJ1-4	TGTGCCAGCAGTGAAGGGGCCGCAACTAATGAAAAACTGTTTTTT	CASSEGAATNEKLFF
TRBD1	NA	TRBV6-5	TRBJ2-7	TGTGCCAGCAGTTTCCCCGGGACAGGGTTCAACGAGCAGTACTTC	CASSFPGTGFNEQYF
TRBD1	NA	TRBV19	TRBJ2-1	TGTGCCAGTAGCCCGGACAGGACCCCCTACAATGAGCAGTTCTTC	CASSPDRTPYNEQFF
NA	NA	TRBV3-1/TRBV3-2	TRBJ2-1	TGTGCCAGCAGCCTTAGTTCCACCAATGAGCAGTTCTTC	CASSLSSTNEQFF
TRBD1	NA	TRBV6-6	TRBJ1-5	TGTGCCAGCAGTGACAGGGGATCGGTCCAGCCCCAGCATTTT	CASSDRGSVQPQHF
NA	NA	TRBV10-3	TRBJ2-7	TGTGCCATCAGTGAGTGGGGCGGGGTCTCCTACGAGCAGTACTTC	CAISEWGGVSYEQYF
TRBD1	NA	TRBV19	TRBJ2-3	TGTGCCAGTAGTATATCAGCGGCAGGGGGAACAGATACGCAGTATTTT	CASSISAAGGTDTQYF
NA	NA	TRBV5-6	TRBJ1-6	TGTGCCAGCAGCTCGGACTGGAAAGATTCACCCCTCCACTTT	CASSSDWKDSPLHF
NA	NA	TRBV27	TRBJ1-5	TGTGCCAGCAGTTTAGAAGGACGGGAGCGGCAGCCCCAGCATTTT	CASSLEGRERQPQHF
NA	NA	TRBV11-2	TRBJ2-3	TGTGCCAGCAGCTTAGTGTCTGGGCGAGCTGATACGCAGTATTTT	CASSLVSGRADTQYF
NA	NA	TRBV7-9	TRBJ1-1	TGTGCCAGCAGCTCCAGGGTAGCTGAAGCTTTCTTT	CASSSRVAEAFF
TRBD1	NA	TRBV5-3	TRBJ2-7	TGTGCCAGAATCCAGGAGGGTCAGGGGGCGTACGAGCAGTACTTC	CARIQEGQGAYEQYF
TRBD1	NA	TRBV28	TRBJ1-2	TGTGCCAGCAGTCATTTGGGGGACAGAGGCTATGGCTACACCTTC	CASSHLGDRGYGYTF
NA	few	TRBV5-1	TRBJ1-1	TGCGCCAGCAGCCCCCGGCCCGGCGGGGACACTGAAGCTTTCTTT	CASSPRPGGDTEAFF
NA	NA	TRBV30	TRBJ1-1	TGTGCCTGGAGTTCGGGAGCAGAAGCTTTCTTT	CAWSSGAEAFF
TRBD1	NA	TRBV18	TRBJ2-7	TGTGCCAGCTCACCTTGGGACAGCGGCTACGAGCAGTACTTC	CASSPWDSGYEQYF
NA	NA	TRBV11-1	TRBJ1-1	TGTGCCAGCAGCTGGACCAGGGGCACTGAAGCTTTCTTT	CASSWTRGTEAFF
NA	NA	TRBV6-6	TRBJ1-4	TGTGCCAGCAGCCCGGCTGAGGGAGATGAAAAACTGTTTTTT	CASSPAEGDEKLFF
NA	NA	TRBV28	TRBJ1-5	TGTGCCAGCAGTTTTGGGCCTATGGGTCAGCCCCAGCATTTT	CASSFGPMGQPQHF
NA	NA	TRBV2	TRBJ1-4	TGTGCCAGCAGTGAAGGGACAGTAGCAACTAATGAAAAACTGTTTTTT	CASSEGTVATNEKLFF
TRBD1	NA	TRBV7-8	TRBJ1-4	TGTGCCAGCAGCCCTAGCCGGGACAGGGTTGATTCTAATGAAAAACTGTTTTTT	CASSPSRDRVDSNEKLFF
NA	NA	TRBV12-5	TRBJ2-2	TGTGCTAGTGGTCTAGGGACACCTACCACCGGGGAGCTGTTTTTT	CASGLGTPTTGELFF
TRBD1	NA	TRBV9	TRBJ1-2	TGTGCCAGCAGTCTGAGCCCGGGACAGACGGACGGCTACACCTTC	CASSLSPGQTDGYTF
NA	NA	TRBV7-8	TRBJ1-2	TGTGCCAGCAGCCGAGTCGGGGGACCCCTTCTAACTATGGTGGGCTACACCTTC	CASSRVGGPLLTMVGYTF
TRBD1	NA	TRBV2	TRBJ2-5	TGTGCCAGCCTTCAGACAGGGCTGGAGACCCAGTACTTC	CASLQTGLETQYF
NA	NA	TRBV21-1	TRBJ2-1	TGTGCCAGCAGCCCGATGGCGGGGCTCGGCTCCTACAATGAGCAGTTCTTC	CASSPMAGLGSYNEQFF
TRBD2	NA	TRBV11-2	TRBJ2-3	TGTGCCAGCAGCCGAGGACTAGCGGATACGCAGTATTTT	CASSRGLADTQYF